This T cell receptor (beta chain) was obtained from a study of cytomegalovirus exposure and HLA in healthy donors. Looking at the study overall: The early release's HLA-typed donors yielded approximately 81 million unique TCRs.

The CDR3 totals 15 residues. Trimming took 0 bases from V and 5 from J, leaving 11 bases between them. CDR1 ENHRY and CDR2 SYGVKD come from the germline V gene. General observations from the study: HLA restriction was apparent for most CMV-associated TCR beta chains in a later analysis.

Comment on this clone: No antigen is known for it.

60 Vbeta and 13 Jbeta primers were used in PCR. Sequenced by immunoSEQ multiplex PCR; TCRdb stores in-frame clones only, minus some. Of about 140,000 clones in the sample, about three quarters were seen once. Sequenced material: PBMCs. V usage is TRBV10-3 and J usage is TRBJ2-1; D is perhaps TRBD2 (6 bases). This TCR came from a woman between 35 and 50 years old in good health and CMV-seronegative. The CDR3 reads CAISESGRSNNEQFF. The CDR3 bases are TGTGCCATCAGTGAGTCGGGGAGGTCAAACAATGAGCAGTTCTTC.